Listed below are T cell receptor beta chains from one sample, sequenced in a study of cytomegalovirus exposure and HLA in healthy donors. Using immunoSEQ multiplex PCR, the repertoire was profiled, and TCRdb retains in-frame clones only, with some absent. Among 200,000 to 250,000 clones listed, over 65% were seen once. Sequenced material: PBMCs. Every receptor here comes from a human donor in good health. Both conserved end residues are part of each CDR3. D genes are given only for firm matches. Clone size appears in some rows only: once, few, many, or a class for an expanded clone.

>TRBJ2-1|.|.|TRBV18
TGTGCCAGCTCACCCGTGGCGGGGTTAAATGAGCAGTTCTTC
CASSPVAGLNEQFF
>TRBJ1-1|.|few|TRBV7-9
TGTGCCAGCAGCTACCCAGGGAGGGCGGAAGCTTTCTTT
CASSYPGRAEAFF
>TRBJ2-5|TRBD1|.|TRBV18
TGTGCCAGCTCAAGGCTGACAGGGCCCCAAGAGACCCAGTACTTC
CASSRLTGPQETQYF
>TRBJ1-1|TRBD1|.|TRBV29-1
TGCAGCGTTGAAGGACTGGACAGGGAAGCTTTCTTT
CSVEGLDREAFF
>TRBJ2-2|TRBD2|.|TRBV27
TGTGCCAGCAGGGCGGGGGGGACGTTTCGGTCGGAGCTGTTTTTT
CASRAGGTFRSELFF
>TRBJ2-3|TRBD2|.|TRBV7-2
TGTGCCAGCAGCTTAGAGACTTTACGACTAGCCACAGATACGCAGTATTTT
CASSLETLRLATDTQYF
>TRBJ1-1|.|few|TRBV7-3
TGTGCCAGCAGCGCCTCACAGGGTCGGAACACTGAAGCTTTCTTT
CASSASQGRNTEAFF
>TRBJ2-3|TRBD2|.|TRBV29-1
TGCAGCGTTGCCCTAGCGGAGTTCACAGATACGCAGTATTTT
CSVALAEFTDTQYF
>TRBJ2-3|TRBD2|.|TRBV25-1
TGTGCCAGCAGTGGGACTAGCGGGTACACAGATACGCAGTATTTT
CASSGTSGYTDTQYF
>TRBJ2-3|TRBD2|.|TRBV7-9
TGTGCCAGCAGCGGCGTGGGACTAGCGGGAGAGACAGATACGCAGTATTTT
CASSGVGLAGETDTQYF
>TRBJ2-7|TRBD1|.|TRBV2
TGTGCCAGCAGTCTCCAAGGGACAGCCTACGAGCAGTACTTC
CASSLQGTAYEQYF
>TRBJ2-7|.|.|TRBV11-2
TGTGCCAGCAGCCCCAGGGGAATCCGATTGGGGGAGCAGTACTTC
CASSPRGIRLGEQYF
>TRBJ2-3|TRBD1|few|TRBV5-4
TGTGCCAGCACCCTAAAGGGGGCAGGATTGGATACGCAGTATTTT
CASTLKGAGLDTQYF
>TRBJ2-7|TRBD2|.|TRBV30
TGTGCCTGGAGTGCAACCTTTGGCGGGAGCTCCTACGAGCAGTACTTC
CAWSATFGGSSYEQYF
>TRBJ1-1|.|.|TRBV5-1
TGCGCCAGCAGCCCCCATTTATGGCAGGGTCTTCGCGAAGCTTTCTTT
CASSPHLWQGLREAFF
>TRBJ1-1|.|.|TRBV30
TGTGCCTGGTCCCCGGCGGGGGGAACTGAAGCTTTCTTT
CAWSPAGGTEAFF
>TRBJ2-7|TRBD2|.|TRBV27
TGTGCCAGCAGTGTCGGACTAGCGGTCTCCTACGAGCAGTACTTC
CASSVGLAVSYEQYF
>TRBJ2-5|.|.|TRBV4-1
TGCGCCAGCAGCCAAGGGGGCGGGAACTACCCAGAGACCCAGTACTTC
CASSQGGGNYPETQYF
>TRBJ2-1|.|.|TRBV7-3
TGTGCCAGCAGCAGCAACTCCTACAATGAGCAGTTCTTC
CASSSNSYNEQFF
>TRBJ1-1|.|.|TRBV18
TGTGCCAGCTCACCTACTTCGGGCAGGGCGAACACTGAAGCTTTCTTT
CASSPTSGRANTEAFF
>TRBJ2-2|.|.|TRBV19
TGTGCCAGTAGTATCTTCCATGAGACCGGGGAGCTGTTTTTT
CASSIFHETGELFF
>TRBJ2-5|.|.|TRBV6-1
TGTGCCAGCGGGAGCCAAGAGACCCAGTACTTC
CASGSQETQYF
>TRBJ1-1|TRBD1|.|TRBV7-8
TGTGCCAGCAGCGCGCGTACCGGGACAGGGAGCAGGTCCACTGAAGCTTTCTTT
CASSARTGTGSRSTEAFF
>TRBJ2-5|.|.|TRBV18
TGTGCCAGCTCACCACCACGGGAGACCCAGTACTTC
CASSPPRETQYF
>TRBJ2-3|TRBD2|.|TRBV29-1
TGCAGCGCCGGGGGGGGGATTAGCACAGATACGCAGTATTTT
CSAGGGISTDTQYF
>TRBJ2-3|.|.|TRBV30
TGTGCCTGGAGTGGGGGACTTAACCCCTCTAGCACAGATACGCAGTATTTT
CAWSGGLNPSSTDTQYF
>TRBJ2-3|TRBD2|.|TRBV9
TGTGCCAGCAGCGTAACTAGCGGCACAGATACGCAGTATTTT
CASSVTSGTDTQYF
>TRBJ1-2|.|.|TRBV10-2
TGCGCCAGCAGTGCGATGGCAGGTCTCGACTATGGCTACACCTTC
CASSAMAGLDYGYTF
>TRBJ2-5|TRBD1|.|TRBV7-6
TGTGCCAGCAGCTCTATGGCCCGGGACAGGGGGAGTGAGACCCAGTACTTC
CASSSMARDRGSETQYF
>TRBJ2-7|TRBD1|.|TRBV5-6
TGTGCCAGCAGCGAACCCGGGACAGGGGGAACCTACGAGCAGTACTTC
CASSEPGTGGTYEQYF
>TRBJ2-5|.|.|TRBV6-1
TGTGCCAGCAGTCCCCGGTTTCGAGAGACCCAGTACTTC
CASSPRFRETQYF
>TRBJ1-1|TRBD1|.|TRBV29-1
TGCAGCGTTCACAGGGGGCGGACTGAAGCTTTCTTT
CSVHRGRTEAFF
>TRBJ2-5|.|.|TRBV7-9
TGTGCCAGCAGCTTGAGACAAGAGACCCAGTACTTC
CASSLRQETQYF
>TRBJ1-1|TRBD1|.|TRBV11-2
TGTGCCAGCAGCCCGGACAGGGCGTCTGCTTTCTTT
CASSPDRASAFF
>TRBJ2-3|.|.|TRBV9
TGTGCCAGCAGCGCATCTAGGGGGAGCCTCACAGATACGCAGTATTTT
CASSASRGSLTDTQYF
>TRBJ2-7|TRBD2|.|TRBV13
TGTGCCAGCAGCTCAGGGACTAGCGGCGAGCAGTACTTC
CASSSGTSGEQYF
>TRBJ2-3|.|.|TRBV19
TGTGCCAGTAGAGTGGAGACTTTAAGCACAGATACGCAGTATTTT
CASRVETLSTDTQYF
>TRBJ1-1|TRBD1|.|TRBV18
TGTGCCAGCTCACAGGGACAGGGGAACACTGAAGCTTTCTTT
CASSQGQGNTEAFF